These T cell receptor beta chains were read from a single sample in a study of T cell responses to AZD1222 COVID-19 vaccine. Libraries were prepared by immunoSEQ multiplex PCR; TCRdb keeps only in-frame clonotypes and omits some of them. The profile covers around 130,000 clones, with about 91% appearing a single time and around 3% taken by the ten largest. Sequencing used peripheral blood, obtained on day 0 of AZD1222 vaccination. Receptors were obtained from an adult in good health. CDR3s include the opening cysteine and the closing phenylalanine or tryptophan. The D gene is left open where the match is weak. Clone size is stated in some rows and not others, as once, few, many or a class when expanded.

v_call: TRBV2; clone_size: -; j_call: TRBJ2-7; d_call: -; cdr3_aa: CASSWGTEQYF; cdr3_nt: TGTGCCAGCAGTTGGGGGACCGAGCAGTACTTC
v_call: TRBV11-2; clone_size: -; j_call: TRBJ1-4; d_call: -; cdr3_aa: CASRFQGWEKLFF; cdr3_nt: TGTGCCAGCAGGTTTCAGGGTTGGGAAAAACTGTTTTTT
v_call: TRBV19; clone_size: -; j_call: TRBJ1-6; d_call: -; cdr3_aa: CASSISRSDSPLHF; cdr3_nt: TGTGCCAGTAGTATCTCCAGGAGTGATTCACCCCTCCACTTT
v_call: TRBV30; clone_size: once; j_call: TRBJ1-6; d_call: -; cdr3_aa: CAWSPQVGPLHF; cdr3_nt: TGTGCCTGGAGTCCCCAAGTAGGACCCCTCCACTTT
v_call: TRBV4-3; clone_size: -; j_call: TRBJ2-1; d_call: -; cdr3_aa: CASSQNRLRNEQFF; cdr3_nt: TGCGCCAGCAGCCAGAACCGACTGCGCAATGAGCAGTTCTTC
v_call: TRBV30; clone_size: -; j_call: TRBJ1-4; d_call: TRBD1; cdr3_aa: CAWSNQGALNEKLFF; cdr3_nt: TGTGCCTGGAGTAACCAGGGGGCTCTTAATGAAAAACTGTTTTTT
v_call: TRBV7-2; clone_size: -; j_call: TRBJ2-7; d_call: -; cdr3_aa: CASSIRDTLYEQYF; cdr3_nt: TGTGCCAGCAGCATCCGGGACACCCTCTACGAGCAGTACTTC
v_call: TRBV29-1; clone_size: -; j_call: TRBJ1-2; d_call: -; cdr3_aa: CSVTQTGYYGYTF; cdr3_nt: TGCAGCGTCACCCAGACAGGATACTATGGCTACACCTTC
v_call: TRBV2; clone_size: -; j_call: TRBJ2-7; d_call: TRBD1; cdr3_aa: CATRGQGASREQYF; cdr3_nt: TGTGCCACCCGAGGACAGGGGGCATCCCGCGAGCAGTACTTC
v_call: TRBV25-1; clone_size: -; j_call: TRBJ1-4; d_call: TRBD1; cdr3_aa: CASSAPLPTGSYEKLFF; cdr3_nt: TGTGCCAGCAGTGCGCCACTTCCGACAGGGTCTTATGAAAAACTGTTTTTT
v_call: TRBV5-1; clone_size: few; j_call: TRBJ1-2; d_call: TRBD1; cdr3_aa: CASSLGTGGGYTF; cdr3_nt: TGCGCCAGCAGCTTGGGGACAGGGGGTGGCTACACCTTC
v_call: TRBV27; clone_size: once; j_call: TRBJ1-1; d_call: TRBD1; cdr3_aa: CASSLSVKGATAFF; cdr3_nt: TGTGCCAGCAGTTTATCGGTAAAGGGGGCGACGGCTTTCTTT
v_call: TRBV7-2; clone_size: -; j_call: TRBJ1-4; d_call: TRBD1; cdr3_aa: CASSLFFAGTANEKLFF; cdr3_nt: TGTGCCAGCAGCTTATTTTTCGCGGGGACAGCTAATGAAAAACTGTTTTTT
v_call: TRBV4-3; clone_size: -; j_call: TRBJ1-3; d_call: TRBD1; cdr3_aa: CASSQGTGSGNTIYF; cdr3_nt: TGCGCCAGCAGCCAGGGGACAGGGTCTGGAAACACCATATATTTT
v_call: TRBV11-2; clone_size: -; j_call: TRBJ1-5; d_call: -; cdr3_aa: CASSLGQPNQPQHF; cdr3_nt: TGTGCCAGCAGCTTAGGGCAGCCCAATCAGCCCCAGCATTTT
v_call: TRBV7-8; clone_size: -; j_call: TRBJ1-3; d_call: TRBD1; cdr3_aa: CASSRSTGGRSGNTIYF; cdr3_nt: TGTGCCAGCAGCCGATCCACAGGGGGCCGGTCTGGAAACACCATATATTTT
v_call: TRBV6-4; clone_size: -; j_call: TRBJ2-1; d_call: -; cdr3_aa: CASSEGRVGNEQFF; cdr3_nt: TGTGCCAGCAGTGAAGGCAGGGTCGGGAATGAGCAGTTCTTC
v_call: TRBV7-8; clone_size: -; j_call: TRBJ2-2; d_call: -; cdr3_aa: CASRHNRETGELFF; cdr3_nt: TGTGCCAGCAGGCACAACAGGGAAACCGGGGAGCTGTTTTTT
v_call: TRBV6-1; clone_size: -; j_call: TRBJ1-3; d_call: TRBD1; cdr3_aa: CASSEMIEGALGNTIYF; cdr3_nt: TGTGCCAGCAGTGAAATGATCGAGGGGGCGTTGGGAAACACCATATATTTT
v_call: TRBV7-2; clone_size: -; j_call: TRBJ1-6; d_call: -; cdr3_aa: CASSLQVGDSPLHF; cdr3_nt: TGTGCCAGCAGCCTGCAGGTGGGGGATTCACCCCTCCACTTT
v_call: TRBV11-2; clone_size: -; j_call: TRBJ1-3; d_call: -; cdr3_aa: CASSEAGNTIYF; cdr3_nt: TGTGCCAGCAGTGAAGCTGGAAACACCATATATTTT
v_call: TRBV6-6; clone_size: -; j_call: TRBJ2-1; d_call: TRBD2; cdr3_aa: CASSYSTAGGVDEQFF; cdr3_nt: TGTGCCAGCAGTTACTCGACGGCGGGAGGGGTGGATGAGCAGTTCTTC
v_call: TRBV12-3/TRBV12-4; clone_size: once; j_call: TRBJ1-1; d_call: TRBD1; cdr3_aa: CASKWTGHTEAFF; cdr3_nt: TGTGCCAGCAAGTGGACAGGCCACACTGAAGCTTTCTTT
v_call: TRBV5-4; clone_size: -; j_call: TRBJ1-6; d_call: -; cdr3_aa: CASSLGGGNNSPLHF; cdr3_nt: TGTGCCAGCAGCTTGGGCGGGGGTAATAATTCACCCCTCCACTTT
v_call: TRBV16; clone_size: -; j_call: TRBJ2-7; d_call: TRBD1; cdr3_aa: CASSRQGPEQYF; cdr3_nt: TGTGCCAGCAGCCGACAGGGTCCCGAGCAGTACTTC
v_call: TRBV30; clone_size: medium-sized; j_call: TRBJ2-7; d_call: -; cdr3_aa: CAFRDSTYEQYF; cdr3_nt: TGTGCCTTCCGGGACTCTACTTACGAGCAGTACTTC
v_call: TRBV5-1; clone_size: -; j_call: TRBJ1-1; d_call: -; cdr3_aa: CASSLRQGTEAFF; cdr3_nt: TGCGCCAGCAGCTTAAGGCAGGGCACTGAAGCTTTCTTT
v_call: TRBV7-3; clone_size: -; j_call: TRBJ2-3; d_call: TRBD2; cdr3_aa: CASSPGLAGIDTQYF; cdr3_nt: TGTGCCAGCAGCCCTGGACTAGCGGGAATAGATACGCAGTATTTT
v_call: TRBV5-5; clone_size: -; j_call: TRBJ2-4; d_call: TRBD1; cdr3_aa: CASSPWTGENIQYF; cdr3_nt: TGTGCCAGCAGCCCCTGGACAGGGGAAAACATTCAGTACTTC
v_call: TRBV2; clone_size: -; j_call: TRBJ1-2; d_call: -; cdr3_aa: CASSGTDAYGYTF; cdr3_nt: TGTGCCAGCAGTGGGACAGATGCCTATGGCTACACCTTC
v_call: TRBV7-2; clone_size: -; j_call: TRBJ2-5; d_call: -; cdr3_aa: CASSLGGDAYQETQYF; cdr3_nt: TGTGCCAGCAGCTTAGGCGGGGACGCCTACCAAGAGACCCAGTACTTC
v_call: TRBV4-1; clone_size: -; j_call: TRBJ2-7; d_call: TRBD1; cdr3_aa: CASSQDWTGLRLEQYF; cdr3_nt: TGCGCCAGCAGCCAAGATTGGACAGGCCTAAGGCTCGAGCAGTACTTC
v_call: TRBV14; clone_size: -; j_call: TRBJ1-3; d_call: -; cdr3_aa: CASGDGIPTLSGNTIYF; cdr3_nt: TGTGCCAGCGGGGACGGGATCCCGACGCTATCTGGAAACACCATATATTTT
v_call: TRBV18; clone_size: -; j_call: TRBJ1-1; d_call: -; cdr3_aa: CASSPPARREAFF; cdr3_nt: TGTGCCAGCTCACCGCCCGCTCGGCGTGAAGCTTTCTTT
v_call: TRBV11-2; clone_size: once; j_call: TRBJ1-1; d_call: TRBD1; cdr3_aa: CASSLVGTGRTEAFF; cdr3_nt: TGTGCCAGCAGCTTAGTCGGGACAGGGAGGACTGAAGCTTTCTTT
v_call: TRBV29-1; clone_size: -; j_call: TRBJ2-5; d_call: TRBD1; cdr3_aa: CSVTPDRGYGETQYF; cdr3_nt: TGCAGCGTGACCCCCGACAGGGGGTACGGAGAGACCCAGTACTTC
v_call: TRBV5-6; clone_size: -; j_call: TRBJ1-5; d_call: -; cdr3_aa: CASSSRDKRQPQHF; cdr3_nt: TGTGCCAGCAGCTCCCGGGACAAGCGGCAGCCCCAGCATTTT
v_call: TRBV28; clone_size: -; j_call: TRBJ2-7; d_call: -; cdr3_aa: CASSEGRSSYEQYF; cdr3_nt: TGTGCCAGCAGCGAGGGGCGGAGCTCCTACGAGCAGTACTTC
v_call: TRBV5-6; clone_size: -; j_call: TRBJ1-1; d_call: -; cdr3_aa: CASSFPGANTEAFF; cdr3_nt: TGTGCCAGCAGCTTTCCGGGGGCGAACACTGAAGCTTTCTTT
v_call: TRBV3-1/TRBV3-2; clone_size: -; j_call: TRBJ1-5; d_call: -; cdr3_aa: CASSNGLGPQHF; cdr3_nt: TGTGCCAGCAGCAACGGGTTGGGGCCCCAGCATTTT
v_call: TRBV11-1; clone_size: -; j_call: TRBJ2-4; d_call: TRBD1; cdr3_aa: CASSKEDRTAKNIQYF; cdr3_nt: TGTGCCAGCAGCAAAGAGGACAGGACAGCCAAAAACATTCAGTACTTC
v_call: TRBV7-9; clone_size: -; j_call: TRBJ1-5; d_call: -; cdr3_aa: CASSAAGNQPQHF; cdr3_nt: TGTGCCAGCAGCGCCGCGGGGAATCAGCCCCAGCATTTT
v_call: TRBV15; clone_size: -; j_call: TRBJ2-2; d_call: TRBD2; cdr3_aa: CATSRSGLAGRVGELFF; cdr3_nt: TGTGCCACCAGCAGATCTGGACTAGCGGGAAGGGTCGGGGAGCTGTTTTTT
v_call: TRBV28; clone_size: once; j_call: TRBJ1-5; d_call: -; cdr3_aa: CASRKAGLRQLNQPQHF; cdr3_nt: TGTGCCAGCCGCAAGGCGGGCCTCCGGCAGCTCAATCAGCCCCAGCATTTT
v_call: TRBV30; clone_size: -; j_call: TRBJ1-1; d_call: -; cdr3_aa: CASELGGEAFF; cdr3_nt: TGTGCCTCGGAGCTAGGCGGAGAAGCTTTCTTT